Presented here are 10 T cell receptor beta chains from one specimen sequenced in a study of glioma-infiltrating T cells. The iRepertoire nested amplicon-rescue multiplex PCR amplified TCR alpha and beta CDR3s from RNA. TCRdb re-derived calls from the multiplex PCR reads in MiXCR, one entry per CDR3 protein. This table holds 300,000 to 450,000 distinct CDR3 sequences, 35% to 45% found once. Material: glioma tissue, nonneoplastic brain tissue, or PBMCs (not recorded which). Receptors originate from a human donor with low-grade glioma or glioblastoma, undergoing nonglioma brain surgery, or in good health (not recorded which).

In its sample, this clonotype was seen many times. Here the CDR3 DNA reads TGTGCCATCAGGCCAACCACCGGCCTTATTAACTATGGCTACACCTTC. This gives the protein CAIRPTTGLINYGYTF. The gene calls are TRBV10-3 and TRBJ1-2; D remains unclear. Germline assignment: CDR1 ENHRY and CDR2 SYGVKD. V was trimmed by 6 bases and J by 1 base, leaving 18 bases between them. The CDR3 loop spans 16 amino acids.

This clonotype has a single count. The chain has TRBV2 and TRBJ1-2; tentative D call: TRBD1 (5 bases). This CDR3 contains 14 residues. The V and J ends lost 6 bases and 1 base respectively, with 12 bases between them. Germline V gene sequence: CDR1 SNHLY, CDR2 FYNNEI. The CDR3 loop reads CASRETDLNYGYTF. CDR3 nucleotides: TGTGCCAGCAGAGAGACAGATCTTAACTATGGCTACACCTTC. The entire variable domain, with the rest obtained from reference TRBV2 and TRBJ1-2, is as follows: EPEVTQTPSHQVTQMGQEVILRCVPISNHLYFYWYRQILGQKVEFLVSFYNNEISEKSEIFDDQFSVERPDGSNFTLKIRSTKLEDSAMYFCASRETDLNYGYTFGSGTRLTVV.

Concerning this clonotype itself: A junction end diverges from the germline sequence, so it may reflect a read error. This chain's CDR3 is CASSLSGQGSHEQHF. CDR3 nucleotides: TGTGCCAGCAGTTTATCTGGACAGGGTTCCCACGAGCAGCACTTC. The genes are TRBV27 and TRBJ2-7; 8 nucleotides match TRBD1. Germline-derived CDR1 and CDR2 are MNHEY and SMNVEV (reference sequence). The CDR3 has 15 residues.

The chain links TRBV7-2 to TRBJ2-7; 10 bases align to TRBD1. V gave up 3 bases and J gave up 6 bases; unmatched junction bases: 17. CDR1 SGHTA and CDR2 FQGNSA come from the germline V gene. The CDR3 extends over 18 amino acids. This CDR3 reads CASSLRLGTGDASGEQYF. The CDR3 nucleotides are TGTGCCAGCAGCTTGAGACTCGGGACAGGGGACGCTAGCGGCGAGCAGTACTTC. The variable domain in full, completed from reference TRBV7-2 and TRBJ2-7, reads GAGVSQSPSNKVTEKGKDVELRCDPISGHTALYWYRQSLGQGLEFLIYFQGNSAPDKSGLPSDRFSAERTGGSVSTLTIQRTQQEDSAVYLCASSLRLGTGDASGEQYFGPGTRLTVT.

Concerning this clonotype: A read error may be the cause here, since a much bigger clone is one base away. The chain recombines TRBV6-5 with TRBJ1-2, with a possible D match to TRBD1 (5 bases). Trimming removed 2 bases at V and 8 bases at J, with 18 bases between. This CDR3 spans 15 amino acids. The germline gives CDR1 MNHEY, CDR2 SVGAGI. Here the CDR3 reads CASSYRRGTLRGYTF. CDR3 sequence (DNA): TGTGCCAGCAGTTACCGTCGGGGCACCCTTAGGGGCTACACCTTC.

This clonotype was counted at least ten times. CDR3 sequence reads: CASSPRGGDDIQYF. CDR3 bases: TGTGCCAGCAGTCCACGGGGCGGAGATGACATTCAGTACTTC. The rearrangement uses TRBV28 and TRBJ2-4; D assignment may be TRBD1 or TRBD2 (5 bases each). Germline-derived CDR1 and CDR2 are MDHEN and SYDVKM. This CDR3 region has 14 residues. V lost 5 bases and J 8 bases, leaving 16 bases between the germline ends.

Comments on this clonotype: An end of the junction differs from the germline gene, which may be a read error. The rearrangement joins TRBV27 to TRBJ2-3, with 7 bases aligning to TRBD2. Looked up from germline, CDR1 is MNHEY and CDR2 is SMNVEV (reference sequence). CDR3 length: 16 amino acids. The DNA for the CDR3 is TGTGCCGGCAGTACCCTTTTGGCGGGAGCCACAGGTACGCAGTATTTT. Translating gives CAGSTLLAGATGTQYF.

The sample holds many counts of this clonotype. The chain recombines TRBV20-1 with TRBJ2-1; unclear D gene. Trimming cost V 5 bases and J 3 bases, with 11 bases left between them. Germline-derived CDR1 and CDR2 are DFQATT and SNEGSKA (reference sequence). The CDR3 consists of 13 residues. The CDR3 loop reads CSASAPYYNEQFF. In DNA, the CDR3 is TGCAGTGCTTCCGCCCCTTACTACAATGAGCAGTTCTTC.

As concerns this clonotype: Given a much more abundant clone one base away, this may be a read error. The rearrangement joins TRBV20-1 to TRBJ1-2, with no clear D. From germline, CDR1 is DFQATT and CDR2 SNEGSKA (reference sequence). This CDR3 is 10 amino acids long. CDR3 DNA sequence: TGCAGTGCTAGAGGTTATGGCTACATCTTC. Protein product: CSARGYGYIF.

As concerns this clonotype: This may be a read error, as it is one base from a much larger clone. Since the CDR3 does not end with the conserved phenylalanine or tryptophan, this likely comes from a read error. The chain carries TRBV4-3 and TRBJ2-3; no firm D call. Germline V gives CDR1 LGHNA, CDR2 YSLEER. There are 11 residues in the CDR3. V was shortened by 1 base and J by 5 bases, with 1 base between the two germline ends. The CDR3 protein is CASSQGDTQYS. For the CDR3, the DNA is TGCGCCAGCAGCCAAGGAGATACGCAGTATTCT.